This note documents a single T cell receptor beta chain sequence. No antigen is known for it. This specimen comes from a study of cytomegalovirus exposure and HLA in healthy donors. The donors were part of the validation cohort, which consisted of under 150 subjects and was separate from the first cohort of 666 subjects. The method was immunoSEQ multiplex PCR; TCRdb's version includes in-frame clones alone and lacks a portion of them. Of about 130,000 clones in the sample, under 90% were seen once. Germline V gene lookup returns CDR1 SGHRS and CDR2 YFSETQ. The CDR3 is 13 residues long. V lost 4 bases and J 6 bases, leaving 10 bases between the germline ends. Study findings and constraints: Researchers counted roughly 150 TCR beta chains as cytomegalovirus-associated.

The TCR sequence derives from a man aged 25 to 45 in good health and CMV-seronegative. The sample was PBMCs. This rearrangement joins TRBV5-1 to TRBJ1-4; D possibly corresponds to TRBD1 (5 bases). The CDR3 DNA follows: TGCGCCAGCAGCCCGGACAATCATGAAAAACTGTTTTTT. Translating it yields CASSPDNHEKLFF.